The source of this T cell receptor beta chain is a study of blood T cells in healthy people across ages (dated by TCRdb to 2014 to 2015). Describing the broader study: In model experiments, roughly one uniquely barcoded TCR beta cDNA molecule per two T cells was captured by template switching. Age-related changes in TCR beta repertoire diversity were measured in the study by deep sequencing normalized with unique cDNA molecular identifiers. Four age groups were formed from the donors: young (average approximately 15 years), middle-aged (around 37), aged (62) and long-lived (roughly 88). To avoid experimental bias, donors of different ages were randomly spread across the sequencing lanes. Using the same blood draw, the study looked at two additional independent replicas of 1 million unique cDNA reads for two donors, one aged 18 to 30 and the other aged 80 or older. The investigation overall reported the following: Compared with the aged group, the long-lived group had more naive CD4+ T cells, fewer expanded clones and increased TCR diversity, a pattern suggesting age selection. Conclusive comparison of naive and antigen-experienced compartments was prevented by the profiling of bulk unsorted PBMCs. Because the CMV infection status of the donors was unknown, age-related changes in expanded clonotypes may potentially have been confounded. Estimates of total diversity based on one million sequenced T cells were regarded as lower bounds and as underestimates. A strong correlation was found between observed TCR beta diversity and the percentage of naive T cells measured by flow cytometry. Observed TCR beta diversity per million T cells fell roughly linearly with age, and a significant reduction was already apparent by age around 40.

Trimming removed 4 bases from V and 4 bases from J; the gene matches leave 8 bases unexplained. Spanning cysteine to phenylalanine, the CDR3 consists of 16 amino acids. Here the CDR3 DNA is all that survives: 48 bases in frame from base 1. From a lookup of the germline V gene, CDR1 and CDR2 are SGHRS and YFSETQ. Library generation was performed with 5' RACE. Sequencing was carried out with an Illumina HiSeq 2500. The second PCR ran for roughly 6 to 11 cycles and used a J-beta primer mix along with a sample-barcoded 5' primer. Each TCR beta cDNA molecule received a unique molecular identifier from a template-switch 5' adaptor carrying 12 random nucleotides. Each sample yielded at least 2.5 million CDR3-containing paired-end reads. All of the RNA was converted into first-strand cDNA using the Mint cDNA synthesis kit, with a TRBC-specific oligonucleotide serving as the primer. Following uracil-DNA glycosylase treatment, a first 18-cycle PCR with universal primers M1SS and BC2_uni_R was performed on all cDNA. The source study handled its data this way. Normalization of each sample was performed by random selection of 1 million high-quality reads, each carrying a distinct molecular identifier. Reads with shared molecular identifiers were discarded instead of being binned into consensus sequences. MiTCR, run with a Q25 quality threshold and the strictest error-elimination algorithm, handled CDR3 identification, clonotype clustering and error correction. A nonparametric unseen species model with Euler transformation was used to estimate a lower bound on total TCR beta diversity. TCRdb reanalyzed the raw reads on its own, using fastp at Q25 for trimming and MiXCR for clone calling, and kept in-frame beta chains. Records with the same CDR3 protein are collapsed into one entry carrying the most frequent genes and DNA. TCRdb assigned the V and J calls; the authors' analysis was not used. Here the sample has hundreds of thousands of distinct CDR3 sequences; approximately 52% occur a single time. Roughly 13% of the sample comes from the top ten.

The 39 donors, aged about 6 to 95 years, were systemically healthy Caucasian individuals from Russia. Around 10 milliliters of peripheral blood were drawn from each donor into EDTA-treated Vacutainer tubes. Ficoll-Paque density-gradient centrifugation was used to isolate PBMCs, with at least 6.5 million obtained per sample. Total RNA was extracted from PBMCs with Trizol reagent, with at least 5 micrograms obtained per sample. For every donor, an aliquot of PBMCs went through flow cytometry to measure the percentages of naive CD45RAhigh/CD27high T cells. As regards this clonotype: There is no known antigen for this receptor. It has no much larger one-base neighbor in the sample; base qualities were not kept.

Sequencing input: blood. The rearrangement combines TRBV5-1 with TRBJ2-2; 9 middle bases align to TRBD2. The TCR was taken from a woman older than 75 in good health. The nucleotides are TGCGCCAGCAGCCCTTTAGCGGGAGCGGGCACCGGGGAGCTGTTTTTT. This sequence encodes CASSPLAGAGTGELFF.